One sample yielded the 14 T cell receptor beta chains listed below, sequenced in a study of blood T cell repertoires in COVID-19 (dated by TCRdb to 2020 to 2022). Library construction relied on the immunoSEQ multiplex PCR assay. The clones in this table, taken by TCRdb from immuneACCESS, are in-frame only. Not every clone is retained; where verified, under half of the shortfall comes from an unresolved V gene, and the cause of the rest is unknown. This sample has about 270,000 clones in its table, and 88% of those were observed once. Roughly 4% of the sample is in the top ten clones. The sequenced sample consisted of peripheral blood. These TCRs come from a man aged 60 to 75 who had recovered from COVID-19.

This clone was detected only a few times. CDR3 nucleotide sequence: TGTGCTAGTGGTTTCCGACGGGTTGACAATGAGCAGTTCTTC. It specifies CASGFRRVDNEQFF. The chain links TRBV12-5 to TRBJ2-1; D gene ambiguous. Trimming took 3 bases from V and 5 from J, leaving 11 bases between them. The CDR3 has 14 residues. Germline loops: CDR1 LGHNT, CDR2 FRNRAP.

This sequence joins TRBV19 and TRBJ1-5, with TRBD1 matching 7 bases. V shed 5 bases, J shed 0 bases, and the junction held 4 bases outside the gene matches. The CDR3 length is 15 residues. Germline loops: CDR1 LNHDA, CDR2 SQIVND (reference sequence). The CDR3 protein is CASSATGASNQPQHF. In DNA, the CDR3 is TGTGCCAGTAGTGCCACAGGGGCTAGCAATCAGCCCCAGCATTTT.

Only a few counts were recorded for this clone. J is TRBJ1-2 and V is TRBV6-4, with a weak D call TRBD1 (5 bases). Germline V gene sequence: CDR1 MRHNA, CDR2 SNTAGT. The CDR3 totals 14 residues. Deletions cut 1 base from V and 4 bases from J, with 10 bases between. The CDR3 here is CASSDYAGGYGYTF. The DNA of the CDR3 is TGTGCCAGCAGTGACTACGCGGGGGGCTATGGCTACACCTTC.

Remarks on this clone: This sample also contains other DNA sequences that code for the same CDR3. The chain recombines TRBV6-5 with TRBJ1-5, with TRBD1 identical over 8 bases. This CDR3 has 15 amino acids. CDR1 MNHEY and CDR2 SVGAGI come from the germline V gene. V lost 6 bases, J lost 0 bases, and 4 bases stayed unmatched. CDR3 DNA sequence: TGTGCCAGCAGCTCAGGGGGCTATAGCAATCAGCCCCAGCATTTT. Translation: CASSSGGYSNQPQHF.

J is TRBJ2-5 and V is TRBV6-6; 12 nucleotides align to TRBD2. The CDR3 runs 16 residues. In germline, CDR1 is MNHNY, CDR2 SVGAGI (reference sequence). V trimming: 4 bases; J trimming: 2 bases; junction bases outside the gene matches: 5. CDR3 nucleotides: TGTGCCAGCAGTTTGAGACTAGCGGGGGAACAAGAGACCCAGTACTTC. It specifies CASSLRLAGEQETQYF.

The J gene is TRBJ1-1, the V gene TRBV21-1; the table calls TRBD1, which could not be checked here. TRBV21-1 is designated a pseudogene. This CDR3 has 19 amino acids. The CDR3 spells CASSTGGDRTPIMNTEAFF. The CDR3 coding sequence is TGTGCCAGCAGCACTGGGGGGGACAGGACCCCTATAATGAACACTGAAGCTTTCTTT.

The chain links TRBV24-1 to TRBJ1-2, with TRBD1 matching 7 bases. The CDR3 has 13 amino acids. V was clipped by 5 bases and J by 1 base; unmatched bases: 0. Looked up from germline, CDR1 is KGHDR and CDR2 is SFDVKD. CDR3 sequence (DNA): TGTGCCACCAGTGGACAGGGTAACTATGGCTACACCTTC. Translated, it gives CATSGQGNYGYTF.

Written as DNA, the CDR3 is TGTGCCAGTGCTGCCCTACTAGCGGGGTCCAATGAGCAGTTCTTC. Translating gives CASAALLAGSNEQFF. This chain connects TRBV19 to TRBJ2-1, with 10 bases matching TRBD2. Germline lookup yields CDR1 LNHDA and CDR2 SQIVND (reference sequence). The length of the CDR3 is 15 residues. With 8 bases clipped from V and 6 bases from J, the junction kept 10 bases outside the gene matches.

The rearrangement joins TRBV7-6 to TRBJ1-4; tentatively, D is TRBD1 (5 bases). The CDR3 is made up of 18 amino acids. CDR1 and CDR2 from the germline V gene are SGHVS and FNYEAQ. Trimming took off 6 bases at V and 0 bases at J, with 20 bases between the two ends. The CDR3 here is CASSSLAGRLATNEKLFF. CDR3 sequence (DNA): TGTGCCAGCAGTTCCCTTGCGGGACGCCTAGCAACTAATGAAAAACTGTTTTTT.

The chain recombines TRBV6-2 or TRBV6-3 with TRBJ1-1; 9 nucleotides agree with TRBD1. The CDR3 runs to 15 residues. J lost 1 base, V lost 5 bases, and 5 bases had no gene match. The germline CDR1 and CDR2 sequences are MNHEY and SVGEGT. The DNA of the CDR3 is TGTGCCAGCAGTAACACACAGGGGGCGAACACTGAAGCTTTCTTT. Its protein is CASSNTQGANTEAFF.

The V call is TRBV6-5, the J call TRBJ2-7, with D maybe TRBD1 (5 bases). The length of the CDR3 is 13 residues. Germline V gene data show CDR1 as MNHEY and CDR2 as SVGAGI. The germline V and J ends were trimmed by 6 bases and 3 bases, with 12 bases remaining between them. The CDR3 region has the DNA TGTGCCAGCAGCGACGTGACAGTCTACGAGCAGTACTTC. It yields the protein CASSDVTVYEQYF.

This chain links TRBV2 with TRBJ2-1; a possible D gene is TRBD1 (6 bases). CDR1 is SNHLY, CDR2 FYNNEI, per germline. Trimming removed 7 bases at V and 2 bases at J, with 15 bases between. The CDR3 length is 15 residues. CDR3 coding DNA: TGTGCCAGCAAGAAAGGGGGTACCCCCTACAATGAGCAGTTCTTC. Its translation is CASKKGGTPYNEQFF.

The chain joins TRBV5-1 to TRBJ2-5, with TRBD2 matching over 9 bases. The CDR3 is 17 residues long. The V gene end was trimmed by 0 bases and the J gene end by 0 bases; junction bases not matched to a gene: 6. Germline lookup yields CDR1 SGHRS and CDR2 YFSETQ. The chain's CDR3 is CASSLGLAGTYQETQYF. The CDR3 DNA is TGCGCCAGCAGCTTGGGGCTAGCGGGGACGTACCAAGAGACCCAGTACTTC. Using reference TRBV5-1 and TRBJ2-5 for the parts outside the CDR3, the full variable domain is KAGVTQTPRYLIKTRGQQVTLSCSPISGHRSVSWYQQTPGQGLQFLFEYFSETQRNKGNFPGRFSGRQFSNSRSEMNVSTLELGDSALYLCASSLGLAGTYQETQYFGPGTRLLVL.

The table lists this clone with a few counts. This chain joins TRBV12-3 or TRBV12-4 and TRBJ2-7, with D uncertain. Trimming pared 2 bases from V and 4 bases from J, leaving 6 bases between. The CDR3 contains 12 residues. CDR3 DNA: TGTGCCAGCAGTTTAAGAGGATACGAGCAGTACTTC. Translated, it gives CASSLRGYEQYF.